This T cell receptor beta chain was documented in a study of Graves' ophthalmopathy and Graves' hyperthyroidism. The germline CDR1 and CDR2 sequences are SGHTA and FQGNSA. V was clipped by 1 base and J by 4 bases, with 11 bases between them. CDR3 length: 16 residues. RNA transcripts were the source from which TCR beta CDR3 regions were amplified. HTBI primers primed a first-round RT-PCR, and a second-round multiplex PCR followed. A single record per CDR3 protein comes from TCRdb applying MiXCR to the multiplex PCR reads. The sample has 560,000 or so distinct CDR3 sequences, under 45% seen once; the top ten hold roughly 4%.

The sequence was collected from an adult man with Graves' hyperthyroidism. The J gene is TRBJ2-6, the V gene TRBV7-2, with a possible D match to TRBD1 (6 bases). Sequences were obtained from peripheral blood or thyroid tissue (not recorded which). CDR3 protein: CASSLDRVDGANVLTF. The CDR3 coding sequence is TGTGCCAGCAGCTTAGACAGGGTGGACGGGGCCAACGTCCTGACTTTC.